Listed here are 31 T cell receptor beta chains from one sample, sequenced in a study of blood T cell repertoires in COVID-19. Sequencing used immunoSEQ multiplex PCR; TCRdb keeps in-frame clones, though not all of them. Altogether about 120,000 clones are present, approximately 81% being singletons, with the ten largest covering less than 3.5%. Sequencing was performed on peripheral blood. The source is a man between 35 and 55 years old with acute or convalescent COVID-19.

V usage is TRBV5-4 and J usage is TRBJ1-1; D call uncertain. This CDR3 is built from 13 residues. CDR1 is SGHNT and CDR2 is YYREEE in the germline V gene (reference sequence). V lost 2 bases to trimming and J lost 0 bases, with 5 bases between them. DNA for the CDR3: TGTGCCAGCAGCTTTTCGGTGAACACTGAAGCTTTCTTT. Translation: CASSFSVNTEAFF.

The rearrangement links TRBV9 to TRBJ1-1; D unresolved. Trimming shortened V by 4 bases and J by 3 bases, and 7 bases separated the two germline ends. The CDR3 spans 12 residues. CDR1 and CDR2 (germline): SGDLS, YYNGEE. The CDR3 is CASSRQDTEAFF. CDR3 sequence (DNA): TGTGCCAGCAGCCGGCAGGACACTGAAGCTTTCTTT.

The genes are TRBV30 and TRBJ2-2; a possible D gene is TRBD1 (6 bases). The CDR3 has 14 amino acids. From germline, CDR1 is GTSNPN and CDR2 SVGIG (reference sequence). The ends were cut back, 3 bases at V and 1 base at J, with 9 bases in the middle. The CDR3 protein is CAWRQGLNTGELFF. As DNA, the CDR3 is TGTGCCTGGAGACAGGGATTGAACACCGGGGAGCTGTTTTTT.

This chain links TRBV2 with TRBJ2-3; tentatively, D is TRBD2 (5 bases). Deletions cut 1 base from V and 5 bases from J, with 7 bases between. CDR1 SNHLY and CDR2 FYNNEI come from the germline V gene. The CDR3 totals 13 residues. In DNA form, the CDR3 reads TGTGCCAGCAGTGAAGGACTAAAAGATACGCAGTATTTT. This encodes CASSEGLKDTQYF.

The rearrangement links TRBV18 to TRBJ2-3, with D tentatively TRBD1 (6 bases). Germline assignment: CDR1 KGHSH and CDR2 LQKENI. V was clipped by 0 bases and J by 0 bases, with 10 bases between them. This CDR3 spans 16 amino acids. The CDR3 DNA follows: TGTGCCAGCTCACCACCGGGTCAGGGGAGCACAGATACGCAGTATTTT. Protein sequence: CASSPPGQGSTDTQYF. Combining the CDR3 with reference TRBV18 and TRBJ2-3 gives the whole variable domain NAGVMQNPRHLVRRRGQEARLRCSPMKGHSHVYWYRQLPEEGLKFMVYLQKENIIDESGMPKERFSAEFPKEGPSILRIQQVVRGDSAAYFCASSPPGQGSTDTQYFGPGTRLTVL.

In nucleotides, the CDR3 is TGTGCCAGCAGCTCGCAGACAGGACTCTTTGAAGCTTTCTTT. Residues: CASSSQTGLFEAFF. The chain links TRBV7-2 to TRBJ1-1, with D perhaps matching TRBD1 (6 bases). Trimming shortened V by 4 bases and J by 7 bases, and 16 bases separated the two germline ends. CDR1 and CDR2 (germline): SGHTA, FQGNSA. The CDR3 sequence is 14 residues long.

DNA for the CDR3: TGTGCCAGTAGTTACCGAGCCGGGAGCCAGATATATGGCTACACCTTC. Amino acid sequence: CASSYRAGSQIYGYTF. This chain joins TRBV19 and TRBJ1-2, with D unresolved. Germline V gene sequence: CDR1 LNHDA, CDR2 SQIVND (reference sequence). V gave up 5 bases and J gave up 5 bases, with 21 bases separating them. The CDR3 extends over 16 amino acids.

The chain links TRBV11-3 to TRBJ2-1; 11 bases are shared with TRBD2. The CDR3 runs 15 residues. Trimming took 1 base from V and 5 from J; bases not matched to a gene: 1. Germline loops: CDR1 SGHNT, CDR2 YENEEA. CDR3: CASSLGLAGNNEQFF. CDR3 DNA: TGTGCCAGCAGCTTAGGACTAGCGGGGAACAATGAGCAGTTCTTC.

The chain carries TRBV5-6 and TRBJ1-2, with TRBD1 identical over 7 bases. Germline-derived CDR1 and CDR2 are SGHDT and YYEEEE. Trimming removed 3 bases from V and 5 bases from J; junction bases left unmatched: 10. The CDR3 has 15 residues. The CDR3 sequence is CASSSWTGWEYGYTF. The CDR3 DNA follows: TGTGCCAGCAGCTCCTGGACAGGTTGGGAATATGGCTACACCTTC.

V usage is TRBV9 and J usage is TRBJ2-3, with a weak D call TRBD2 (6 bases). The germline V and J ends were trimmed by 4 bases and 1 base, with 13 bases remaining between them. Per germline, CDR1 SGDLS and CDR2 YYNGEE. The CDR3 contains 15 residues. In nucleotides, the CDR3 is TGTGCCAGCAGCTTTCGGGGGTTGGGCACAGATACGCAGTATTTT. This encodes CASSFRGLGTDTQYF.

V gene TRBV30 combines with J gene TRBJ1-4, with no clear D. V was cut by 4 bases and J by 5 bases, with 17 bases left in between. The CDR3 is made up of 15 amino acids. Germline V lookup: CDR1 GTSNPN, CDR2 SVGIG (reference sequence). In DNA, the CDR3 is TGTGCCTGGACCCCGCCCGGAGGGATGAATGAAAAACTGTTTTTT. Protein: CAWTPPGGMNEKLFF.

V gene TRBV11-2 combines with J gene TRBJ2-3; tentative D call: TRBD1 (5 bases). The ends were cut back, 3 bases at V and 6 bases at J, with 10 bases in the middle. Germline values: CDR1 SGHAT, CDR2 FQNNGV. The CDR3 runs to 13 residues. CDR3 loop: CASSFSTVDTQYF. DNA of the CDR3: TGTGCCAGCAGCTTCTCGACAGTTGATACGCAGTATTTT.

The CDR3 region is CASSQDGQSNYGYTF. Here the CDR3 DNA reads TGCGCCAGCAGCCAAGATGGGCAGAGTAACTATGGCTACACCTTC. The chain joins TRBV4-3 to TRBJ1-2; D call uncertain. CDR1 and CDR2 (germline): LGHNA, YSLEER. This CDR3 spans 15 amino acids. Trimming cost V 0 bases and J 1 base, with 9 bases left between them.

The V call is TRBV3-1 (or the pseudogene TRBV3-2), the J call TRBJ1-2; possibly TRBD1 for D (5 bases). The germline V and J ends were trimmed by 1 base and 8 bases, with 11 bases remaining between them. This CDR3 has 13 residues. CDR1 and CDR2 from the germline V gene are LGHDT and YNNKEL (reference sequence). The CDR3 region has the DNA TGTGCCAGCAGCCAAGGGGGCATTACCGGCTACACCTTC. This encodes CASSQGGITGYTF.

The chain couples TRBV10-1 to TRBJ2-7; D perhaps matches TRBD2 (6 bases). CDR3 length: 14 amino acids. V dropped 6 bases and J dropped 7 bases, with 19 bases sitting between them. Per germline, CDR1 WNHNN and CDR2 SYGVQD (reference sequence). In DNA form, the CDR3 reads TGCGCCAGCAGCCCCGGTACTAGCCTGAGAGAGCAGTACTTC. It yields the protein CASSPGTSLREQYF.

The chain is built from TRBV2 and TRBJ1-2, with D hard to call. The V and J ends lost 2 bases and 3 bases respectively, with 7 bases between them. CDR1 is SNHLY and CDR2 is FYNNEI in the germline V gene. This CDR3 region has 13 residues. CDR3 sequence reads: CASSENSDYGYTF. The CDR3, as DNA: TGTGCCAGCAGTGAAAACAGTGACTATGGCTACACCTTC.

The V gene is TRBV6-5, the J gene TRBJ1-2, with D possibly being TRBD1 (5 bases). Per the germline V gene, CDR1 is MNHEY and CDR2 is SVGAGI. V was pared by 6 bases and J by 0 bases, with 11 bases between. This CDR3 has 14 amino acids. The CDR3 sequence: CASSRQITNYGYTF. The CDR3 bases are TGTGCCAGCAGCCGACAGATTACTAACTATGGCTACACCTTC.

This clone was observed once. This chain links TRBV9 with TRBJ1-1, with D uncertain. V was trimmed by 4 bases and J by 1 base, leaving 8 bases between them. Germline V gene data show CDR1 as SGDLS and CDR2 as YYNGEE. There are 13 residues in the CDR3. Here the CDR3 reads CASSPGGNTEAFF. Here the CDR3 DNA reads TGTGCCAGCAGCCCTGGCGGGAACACTGAAGCTTTCTTT.

This chain joins TRBV24-1 and TRBJ2-1; 7 nucleotides align to TRBD1. The germline CDR1 and CDR2 sequences are KGHDR and SFDVKD. This CDR3 region has 14 residues. Trimming took 9 bases from V and 11 from J; bases not matched to a gene: 15. CDR3 sequence reads: CATATGTEPEKQFF. CDR3 in DNA: TGTGCCACCGCCACCGGGACAGAGCCAGAAAAGCAGTTCTTC.

The chain combines TRBV7-8 with TRBJ2-7; D is possibly TRBD1 (6 bases). CDR1 is SGHVS, CDR2 FQNEAQ, per germline. The CDR3 runs to 15 residues. The V end lost 6 bases, the J end lost 2 bases, and 17 bases lay between the germline ends. CDR3 sequence: CASRNRTVPPYEQYF. CDR3 nucleotide sequence: TGTGCCAGCAGAAATAGGACAGTCCCACCCTACGAGCAGTACTTC. Full variable domain (outside the CDR3, taken from reference TRBV7-8 and TRBJ2-7): GAGVSQSPRYKVAKRGQDVALRCDPISGHVSLFWYQQALGQGPEFLTYFQNEAQLDKSGLPSDRFFAERPEGSVSTLKIQRTQQEDSAVYLCASRNRTVPPYEQYFGPGTRLTVT.

The chain links TRBV25-1 to TRBJ1-1, with TRBD1 matching 7 bases. The germline V gene encodes CDR1 MGHDK and CDR2 SYGVNS. With 1 base clipped from V and 1 base from J, the junction kept 12 bases outside the gene matches. CDR3 size: 18 residues. The CDR3, as DNA: TGTGCCAGCAGTGAATGGGGACAGCGCTGGGGGAAGAACACTGAAGCTTTCTTT. It yields the protein CASSEWGQRWGKNTEAFF.

There are a few counts of this clone. This chain uses TRBV7-9 with TRBJ2-7, with 11 bases identical to TRBD2. V gave up 5 bases and J gave up 4 bases; unmatched junction bases: 7. The CDR3 covers 15 residues. CDR1 SEHNR and CDR2 FQNEAQ come from the germline V gene (reference sequence). CDR3 protein: CASSHTTSGGYEQYF. The CDR3, as DNA: TGTGCCAGCAGCCATACCACTAGCGGGGGTTACGAGCAGTACTTC.

The chain joins TRBV21-1 to TRBJ2-7; TRBD2, as called in the table, went unchecked against the DNA. TRBV21-1 is a pseudogene. This CDR3 has 14 amino acids. CDR3 in DNA: TGTGCCAGCAGCAAGGGACTAGCGAACTACGAGCAGTACTTC. Translation gives CASSKGLANYEQYF.

In its sample, this clone was seen once. The rearrangement uses TRBV6-5 and TRBJ1-2; perhaps TRBD1 as D (5 bases). The V and J ends lost 8 bases and 3 bases respectively, with 13 bases between them. CDR3 length: 13 residues. Germline values: CDR1 MNHEY, CDR2 SVGAGI. CDR3 protein: CASDAGTDYGYTF. The CDR3 nucleotides are TGTGCCAGCGACGCGGGGACCGACTATGGCTACACCTTC.

This clone was detected only a few times. The chain is built from TRBV2 and TRBJ2-1; possible D gene TRBD2, 5 bases. This CDR3 comprises 16 residues. Germline V gives CDR1 SNHLY, CDR2 FYNNEI. With 3 bases removed from V and 7 bases from J, the gap between germline ends came to 19 bases. CDR3 amino acids: CASSELPERGGNEQFF. The CDR3 bases are TGTGCCAGCAGTGAGTTGCCGGAAAGAGGCGGGAATGAGCAGTTCTTC.

This sequence joins TRBV10-2 and TRBJ1-5; the D is unclear. Germline V lookup: CDR1 WSHSY, CDR2 SAAADI. The CDR3 contains 14 residues. V was shortened by 10 bases and J by 0 bases, with 13 bases between the two germline ends. CDR3 region: CATTISVSNQPQHF. The CDR3 region has the DNA TGCGCCACTACGATCTCGGTTAGCAATCAGCCCCAGCATTTT.

The chain's CDR3 is CASSLGGDRWAPQHF. The CDR3 coding sequence is TGTGCCAGCAGCTTAGGCGGTGACAGGTGGGCGCCCCAGCATTTT. The rearrangement links TRBV13 to TRBJ1-5; TRBD1 is a possible D gene (6 bases). CDR1 and CDR2 from the germline V gene are PRHDT and FYEKMQ (reference sequence). The CDR3 runs 15 residues. Trimming took off 0 bases at V and 9 bases at J, with 15 bases between the two ends.

The chain joins TRBV7-9 to TRBJ2-7; 8 nucleotides line up with TRBD1. Trimming removed 6 bases from V and 3 bases from J; junction bases left unmatched: 4. There are 13 residues in the CDR3. Germline assignment: CDR1 SEHNR and CDR2 FQNEAQ (reference sequence). CDR3 region: CASSTGGIYEQYF. The DNA of the CDR3 is TGTGCCAGCAGTACAGGGGGTATCTACGAGCAGTACTTC. The full variable domain, its missing parts supplied by reference TRBV7-9 and TRBJ2-7, is DTGVSQNPRHKITKRGQNVTFRCDPISEHNRLYWYRQTLGQGPEFLTYFQNEAQLEKSRLLSDRFSAERPKGSFSTLEIQRTEQGDSAMYLCASSTGGIYEQYFGPGTRLTVT.

The rearrangement links TRBV11-2 to TRBJ1-1; tentatively, D is TRBD1 (6 bases). V was shortened by 4 bases and J by 5 bases, with 11 bases between the two germline ends. The CDR3 length is 13 residues. Germline V CDR1 and CDR2: SGHAT, FQNNGV. The CDR3 sequence: CASSSSGVTEAFF. The CDR3, as DNA: TGTGCCAGCAGCTCTTCAGGGGTGACTGAAGCTTTCTTT.

The count of this clone is one. As DNA, the CDR3 is TGTGCCAGCAGCGTAACAGGAATCTACGAGCAGTACTTC. Translated: CASSVTGIYEQYF. This chain links TRBV7-2 with TRBJ2-7, with D possibly matching TRBD1 (5 bases). CDR3 length: 13 amino acids. With 5 bases removed from V and 3 bases from J, the gap between germline ends came to 11 bases. Germline CDR1 SGHTA, CDR2 FQGNSA.

The chain links TRBV21-1 to TRBJ2-3; the table assigns TRBD1, which was not confirmed against the DNA. TRBV21-1 is a known pseudogene. The CDR3 totals 19 residues. CDR3 loop: CASSKPGQGAPFLTDTQYF. CDR3 coding DNA: TGTGCCAGCTCAAAGCCGGGACAGGGGGCCCCATTCCTCACAGATACGCAGTATTTT.